The 17 T cell receptor beta chains below all came from one sample that was sequenced in a study of T cells after yellow fever vaccination. TCRdb ran MiXCR on the 5' RACE reads and lists one entry per CDR3 protein. The sample has fewer than 400,000 distinct CDR3 sequences; 6.2% are singletons. This specimen consisted of PBMCs, obtained 5 days after the yellow fever booster vaccination. These receptors were taken from a man aged 25-45 years who received the YFV17D yellow fever vaccine.

This clonotype was found many times. The chain uses TRBV5-6 and TRBJ2-7; 11 bases align to TRBD2. The ends lost 5 bases at V and 3 bases at J; junction bases unmatched: 4. Germline CDR1 SGHDT, CDR2 YYEEEE. CDR3 size: 14 residues. The CDR3 loop is CASRYGTSGYEQYF. The CDR3 region has the DNA TGTGCCAGCAGATACGGGACTAGCGGCTACGAGCAGTACTTC.

Ten or more counts support this clonotype. V is TRBV11-2 and J is TRBJ2-7; 9 bases match TRBD2. This CDR3 has 15 residues. Germline CDR1 and CDR2: SGHAT and FQNNGV. After removal of 1 base from V and 3 bases from J, the junction contained 4 bases not matched to a gene. The CDR3 sequence is CASSLVGTSYYEQYF. For the CDR3, the DNA is TGTGCCAGCAGCTTAGTGGGGACTAGCTACTACGAGCAGTACTTC.

This clonotype was picked up a small number of times. The chain employs TRBV24-1 and TRBJ2-1; D possibly corresponds to TRBD2 (5 bases). The CDR3 totals 13 residues. Germline assignment: CDR1 KGHDR and CDR2 SFDVKD. V lost 7 bases, J lost 6 bases, and 12 bases lay in between. Here the CDR3 reads CATSSAGVNEQFF. CDR3 bases: TGTGCCACCAGCTCGGCGGGCGTCAATGAGCAGTTCTTC.

This clonotype was seen a few times. This chain joins TRBV7-9 and TRBJ2-1; D gene uncertain. Between the trimmed V and J ends, which lost 1 base and 7 bases, there was a span of 11 bases. This CDR3 has 14 residues. Per the germline V gene, CDR1 is SEHNR and CDR2 is FQNEAQ (reference sequence). The CDR3 DNA follows: TGTGCCAGCAGCTTAGATGTGTTTGGTAATGAGCAGTTCTTC. Its translation is CASSLDVFGNEQFF.

This clonotype has a count of ten or more. The chain carries TRBV20-1 and TRBJ2-3, with D tentatively TRBD2 (5 bases). The germline V gene has CDR1 DFQATT and CDR2 SNEGSKA (reference sequence). V lost 1 base and J 5 bases, leaving 10 bases between the germline ends. The CDR3 runs to 13 residues. CDR3 protein: CSARASGIDTQYF. CDR3 nucleotides: TGCAGTGCTAGAGCGTCGGGGATAGATACGCAGTATTTT.

The chain carries TRBV29-1 and TRBJ1-2; no clear D gene. V was trimmed by 7 bases and J by 2 bases, leaving 11 bases between them. Germline V lookup: CDR1 SQVTM, CDR2 ANQGSEA. The CDR3 is 12 amino acids. The CDR3 spells CSANTPNYGYTF. CDR3 DNA: TGCAGCGCAAACACACCAAACTATGGCTACACCTTC.

This clonotype came up a few times. The chain combines TRBV20-1 with TRBJ1-2; 9 nucleotides line up with TRBD1. From germline, CDR1 is DFQATT and CDR2 SNEGSKA (reference sequence). This CDR3 contains 13 residues. The V and J ends lost 6 bases and 0 bases, in that order; junction bases with no gene match: 2. CDR3 sequence (DNA): TGCAGTGCCGGGGACAGGGCTAACTATGGCTACACCTTC. It specifies CSAGDRANYGYTF.

The chain joins TRBV7-2 to TRBJ1-2; D might be TRBD1 (6 bases). Germline CDR1 is SGHTA and CDR2 is FQGNSA. V gave up 5 bases and J gave up 5 bases, with 12 bases separating them. The CDR3 length is 13 residues. The CDR3 protein is CASSPGTRYGYTF. The CDR3 DNA is TGTGCCAGCAGCCCAGGGACACGATATGGCTACACCTTC.

This clonotype has more than one count but fewer than ten. The rearrangement joins TRBV2 to TRBJ2-2; D call uncertain. Trimming removed 3 bases from V and 6 bases from J, with 8 bases in between. The CDR3 contains 13 residues. Germline V CDR1 and CDR2: SNHLY, FYNNEI. CDR3 bases: TGTGCCAGCAGTGAGCAAGGTGCCGGGGAGCTGTTTTTT. The encoded protein is CASSEQGAGELFF.

V gene TRBV18 combines with J gene TRBJ2-5, with D uncertain. V lost 3 bases to trimming and J lost 1 base, with 12 bases between them. The CDR3 consists of 15 residues. The germline V gene encodes CDR1 KGHSH and CDR2 LQKENI. The CDR3 DNA follows: TGTGCCAGCTCACCCTGGGCGTCTTCCCAAGAGACCCAGTACTTC. It yields the protein CASSPWASSQETQYF.

CDR3 bases: TGTGCCAGCAGCTATCGACTAGCGGGAACCACCTACGAGCAGTACTTC. It specifies CASSYRLAGTTYEQYF. The J gene is TRBJ2-7, the V gene TRBV12-3 or TRBV12-4; 11 positions match TRBD2. The CDR3 sequence is 16 residues long. V was pared by 6 bases and J by 2 bases, with 9 bases of the junction left unmatched.

This clonotype was recorded a few times. The CDR3 DNA reads TGTGCCAGCAGCTTGGAGCTTAAAGATACGCAGTATTTT. Translated: CASSLELKDTQYF. The gene calls are TRBV5-4 and TRBJ2-3; no firm D call. Germline V gene data show CDR1 as SGHNT and CDR2 as YYREEE (reference sequence). The CDR3 consists of 13 residues. V was trimmed by 0 bases and J by 5 bases, leaving 7 bases between them. Filled out from reference TRBV5-4 and TRBJ2-3, the complete variable domain reads ETGVTQSPTHLIKTRGQQVTLRCSSQSGHNTVSWYQQALGQGPQFIFQYYREEENGRGNFPPRFSGLQFPNYSSELNVNALELDDSALYLCASSLELKDTQYFGPGTRLTVL.

This chain joins TRBV20-1 and TRBJ2-3, with 7 bases fitting TRBD2. The CDR3 extends over 15 amino acids. Germline-derived CDR1 and CDR2 are DFQATT and SNEGSKA (reference sequence). V shed 5 bases and J 0 bases; nucleotides not matched to a gene: 8. DNA of the CDR3: TGCAGTGCTCCGGAGCGGGGAACTAGCACAGATACGCAGTATTTT. Amino acids: CSAPERGTSTDTQYF.

The chain links TRBV9 to TRBJ2-3; D possibly corresponds to TRBD1 (6 bases). Germline assignment: CDR1 SGDLS and CDR2 YYNGEE. V was pared by 3 bases and J by 5 bases, with 13 bases between. The CDR3 consists of 14 residues. In DNA form, the CDR3 reads TGTGCCAGCAGCGCCAGGGGTTCGGTAGATACGCAGTATTTT. It translates to CASSARGSVDTQYF.

V usage is TRBV12-3 or TRBV12-4 and J usage is TRBJ2-7; 10 bases are shared with TRBD1. The CDR3 has 15 residues. The trim removed 6 bases at V and 5 bases at J, leaving 10 bases unmatched. The CDR3 DNA sequence: TGTGCCAGCAGCCGGGGGACAGGGGCGATCAACGAGCAGTACTTC. This gives the protein CASSRGTGAINEQYF.

The sample holds a few counts of this clonotype. The genes are TRBV28 and TRBJ2-3, with D possibly TRBD1 on 6 matching bases. With 5 bases removed from V and 0 bases from J, the gap between germline ends came to 15 bases. CDR1 and CDR2 from the germline V gene are MDHEN and SYDVKM. This CDR3 contains 16 residues. The CDR3 nucleotides are TGTGCCAGCAGTCCACAGGGAAGAATGAGCACAGATACGCAGTATTTT. Translation gives CASSPQGRMSTDTQYF.

This clonotype was seen many times. The V and J genes are TRBV7-3 and TRBJ2-3; D not resolved. CDR3 size: 12 residues. CDR1 is SGHTA and CDR2 is FQGTGA in the germline V gene. Trimming left V 5 bases short and J 5 bases short, with 8 bases between. CDR3 nucleotides: TGTGCCAGCAGCGACCCCGGAGATACGCAGTATTTT. Protein sequence: CASSDPGDTQYF. The full variable domain, completed using reference TRBV7-3 and TRBJ2-3, is GAGVSQTPSNKVTEKGKYVELRCDPISGHTALYWYRQSLGQGPEFLIYFQGTGAADDSGLPNDRFFAVRPEGSVSTLKIQRTERGDSAVYLCASSDPGDTQYFGPGTRLTVL.